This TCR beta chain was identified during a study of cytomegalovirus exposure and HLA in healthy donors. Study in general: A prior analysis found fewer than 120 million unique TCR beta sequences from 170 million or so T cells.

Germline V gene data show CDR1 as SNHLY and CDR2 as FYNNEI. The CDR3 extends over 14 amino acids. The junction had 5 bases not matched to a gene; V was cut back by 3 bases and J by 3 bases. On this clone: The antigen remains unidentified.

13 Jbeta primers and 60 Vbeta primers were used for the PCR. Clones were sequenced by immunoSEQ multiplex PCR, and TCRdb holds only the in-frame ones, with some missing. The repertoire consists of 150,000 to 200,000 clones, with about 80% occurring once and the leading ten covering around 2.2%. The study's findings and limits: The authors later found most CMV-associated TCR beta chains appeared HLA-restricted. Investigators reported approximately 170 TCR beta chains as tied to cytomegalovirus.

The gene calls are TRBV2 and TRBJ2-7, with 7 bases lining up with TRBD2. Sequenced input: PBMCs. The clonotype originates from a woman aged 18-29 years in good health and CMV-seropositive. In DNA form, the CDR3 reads TGTGCCAGCAGTGAGGTGGGGGGGGACTACGAGCAGTACTTC. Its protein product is CASSEVGGDYEQYF.